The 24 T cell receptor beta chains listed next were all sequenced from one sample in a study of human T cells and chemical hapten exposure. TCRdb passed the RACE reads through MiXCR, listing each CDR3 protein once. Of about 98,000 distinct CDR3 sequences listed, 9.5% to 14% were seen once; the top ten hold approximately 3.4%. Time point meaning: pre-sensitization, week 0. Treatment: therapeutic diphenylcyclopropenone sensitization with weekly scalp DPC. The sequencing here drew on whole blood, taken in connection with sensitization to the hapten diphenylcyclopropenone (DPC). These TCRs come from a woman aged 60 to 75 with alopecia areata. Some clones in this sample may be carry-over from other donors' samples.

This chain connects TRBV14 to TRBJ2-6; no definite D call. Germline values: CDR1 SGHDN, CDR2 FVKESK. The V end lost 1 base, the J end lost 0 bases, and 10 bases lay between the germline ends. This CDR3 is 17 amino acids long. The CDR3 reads CASSQVGIGSGANVLTF. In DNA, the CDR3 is TGTGCCAGCAGCCAAGTGGGAATCGGCTCTGGGGCCAACGTCCTGACTTTC.

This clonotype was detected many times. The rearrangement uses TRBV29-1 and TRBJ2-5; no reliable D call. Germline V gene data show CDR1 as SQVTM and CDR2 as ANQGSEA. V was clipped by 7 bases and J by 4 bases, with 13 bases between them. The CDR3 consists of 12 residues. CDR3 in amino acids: CSADRGLETQYF. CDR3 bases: TGCAGCGCCGACCGAGGTTTAGAGACCCAGTACTTC.

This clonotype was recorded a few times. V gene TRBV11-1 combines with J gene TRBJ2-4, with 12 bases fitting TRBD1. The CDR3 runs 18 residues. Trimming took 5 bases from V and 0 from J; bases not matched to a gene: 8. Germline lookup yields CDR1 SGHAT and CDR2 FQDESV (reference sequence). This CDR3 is CASSPGTGGAGAKNIQYF. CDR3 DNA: TGTGCCAGCAGCCCAGGGACAGGGGGCGCCGGAGCCAAAAACATTCAGTACTTC.

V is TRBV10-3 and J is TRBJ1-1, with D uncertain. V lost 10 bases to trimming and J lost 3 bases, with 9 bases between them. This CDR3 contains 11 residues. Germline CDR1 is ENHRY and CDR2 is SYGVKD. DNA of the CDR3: TGTGCCACCCAGCATGACACTGAAGCTTTCTTT. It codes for CATQHDTEAFF.

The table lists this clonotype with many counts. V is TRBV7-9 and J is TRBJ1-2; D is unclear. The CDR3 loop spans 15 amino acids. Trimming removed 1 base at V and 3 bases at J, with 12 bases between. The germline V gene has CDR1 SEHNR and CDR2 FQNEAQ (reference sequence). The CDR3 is CASSLGGAQDYGYTF. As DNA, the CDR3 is TGTGCCAGCAGCTTAGGTGGTGCGCAGGACTATGGCTACACCTTC.

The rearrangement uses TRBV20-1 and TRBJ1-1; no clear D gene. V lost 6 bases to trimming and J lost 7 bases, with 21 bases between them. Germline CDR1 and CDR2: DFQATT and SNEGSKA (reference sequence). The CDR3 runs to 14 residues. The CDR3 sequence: CSAVPGDLVGEAFF. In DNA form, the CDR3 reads TGCAGTGCGGTCCCTGGGGATCTGGTAGGTGAAGCTTTCTTT.

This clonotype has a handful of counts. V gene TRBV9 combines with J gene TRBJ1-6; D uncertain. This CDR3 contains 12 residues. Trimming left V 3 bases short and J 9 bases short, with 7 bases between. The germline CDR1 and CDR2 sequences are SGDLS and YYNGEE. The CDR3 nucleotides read TGTGCCAGCAGCGGGAATGGTTCACCCCTCCACTTT. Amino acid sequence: CASSGNGSPLHF.

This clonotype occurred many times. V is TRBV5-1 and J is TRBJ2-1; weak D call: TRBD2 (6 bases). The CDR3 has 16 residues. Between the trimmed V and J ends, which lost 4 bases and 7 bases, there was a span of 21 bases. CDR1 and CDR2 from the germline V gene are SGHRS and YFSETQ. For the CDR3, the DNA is TGCGCCAGCAGCCTATTGATCGGTCGTGCGGGGAATGAGCAGTTCTTC. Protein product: CASSLLIGRAGNEQFF.

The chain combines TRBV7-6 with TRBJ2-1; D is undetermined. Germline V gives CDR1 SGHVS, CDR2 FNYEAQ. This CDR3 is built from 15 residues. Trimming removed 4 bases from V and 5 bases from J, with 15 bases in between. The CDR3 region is CASSSANSRDNEQFF. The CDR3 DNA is TGTGCCAGCAGCTCCGCCAACTCCCGCGACAATGAGCAGTTCTTC.

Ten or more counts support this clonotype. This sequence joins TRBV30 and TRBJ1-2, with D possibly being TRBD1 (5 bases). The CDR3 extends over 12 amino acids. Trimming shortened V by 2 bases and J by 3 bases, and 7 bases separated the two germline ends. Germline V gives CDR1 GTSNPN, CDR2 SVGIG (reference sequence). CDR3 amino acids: CAWSRGDYGYTF. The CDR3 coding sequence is TGTGCCTGGAGTCGGGGGGACTATGGCTACACCTTC.

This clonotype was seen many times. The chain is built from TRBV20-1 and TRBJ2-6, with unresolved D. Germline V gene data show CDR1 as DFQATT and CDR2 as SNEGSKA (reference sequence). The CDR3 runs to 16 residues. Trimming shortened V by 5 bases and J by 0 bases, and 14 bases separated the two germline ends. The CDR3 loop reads CSAAKELYSGANVLTF. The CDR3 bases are TGCAGTGCTGCAAAGGAACTCTACTCTGGGGCCAACGTCCTGACTTTC.

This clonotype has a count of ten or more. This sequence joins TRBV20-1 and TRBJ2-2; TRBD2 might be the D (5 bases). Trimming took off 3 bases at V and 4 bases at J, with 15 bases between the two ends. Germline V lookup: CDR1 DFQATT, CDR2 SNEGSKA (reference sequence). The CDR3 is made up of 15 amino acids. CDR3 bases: TGCAGTGCTAGTCGAGGGCAAACCCTCACCGGGGAGCTGTTTTTT. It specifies CSASRGQTLTGELFF.

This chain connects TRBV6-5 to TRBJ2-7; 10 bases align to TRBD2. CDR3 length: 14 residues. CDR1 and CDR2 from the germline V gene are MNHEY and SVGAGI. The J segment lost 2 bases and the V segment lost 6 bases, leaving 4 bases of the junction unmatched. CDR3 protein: CASRRTSGPYEQYF. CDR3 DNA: TGTGCCAGCAGACGGACTAGCGGACCCTACGAGCAGTACTTC.

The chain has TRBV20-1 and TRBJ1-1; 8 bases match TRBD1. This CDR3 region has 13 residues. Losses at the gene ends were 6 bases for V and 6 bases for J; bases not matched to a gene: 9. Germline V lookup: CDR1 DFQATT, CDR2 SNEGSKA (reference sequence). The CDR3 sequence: CSATRQGTAEAFF. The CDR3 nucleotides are TGCAGTGCCACACGACAGGGGACGGCTGAAGCTTTCTTT.

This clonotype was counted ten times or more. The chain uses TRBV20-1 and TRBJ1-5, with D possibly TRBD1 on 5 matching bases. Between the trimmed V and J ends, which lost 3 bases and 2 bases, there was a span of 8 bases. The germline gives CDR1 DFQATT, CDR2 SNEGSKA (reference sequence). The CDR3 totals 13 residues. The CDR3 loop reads CSASRAGNQPQHF. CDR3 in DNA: TGCAGTGCTAGCAGGGCAGGCAATCAGCCCCAGCATTTT.

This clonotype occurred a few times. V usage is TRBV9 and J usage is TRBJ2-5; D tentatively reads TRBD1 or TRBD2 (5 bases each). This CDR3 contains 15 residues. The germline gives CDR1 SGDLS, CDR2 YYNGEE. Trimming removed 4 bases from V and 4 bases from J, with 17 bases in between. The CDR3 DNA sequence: TGTGCCAGCAGCCCAGGGACCCAGGCAGGAGAGACCCAGTACTTC. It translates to CASSPGTQAGETQYF.

Here the CDR3 DNA reads TGTGCCAGCAGCATACAGGGGAGAGGGACTGAAGCTTTCTTT. This gives the protein CASSIQGRGTEAFF. This chain joins TRBV7-9 and TRBJ1-1; 7 nucleotides agree with TRBD1. Germline trimming cut 5 bases from V and 5 bases from J; bases unmatched to any gene: 8. Germline-derived CDR1 and CDR2 are SEHNR and FQNEAQ (reference sequence). This CDR3 has 14 residues.

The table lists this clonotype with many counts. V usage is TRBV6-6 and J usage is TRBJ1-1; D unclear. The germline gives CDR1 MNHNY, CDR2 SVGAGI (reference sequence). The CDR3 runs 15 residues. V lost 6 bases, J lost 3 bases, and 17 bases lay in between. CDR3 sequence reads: CASRIQQRKDTEAFF. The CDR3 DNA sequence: TGTGCCAGCAGAATCCAGCAAAGAAAGGACACTGAAGCTTTCTTT.

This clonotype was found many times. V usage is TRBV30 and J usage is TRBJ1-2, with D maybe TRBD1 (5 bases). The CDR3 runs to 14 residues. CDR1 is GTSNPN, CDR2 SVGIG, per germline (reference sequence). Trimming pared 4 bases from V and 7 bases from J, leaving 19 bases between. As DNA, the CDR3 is TGTGCCTGGACCCCTGTACAGGTCGTACGTGGCTACACCTTC. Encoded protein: CAWTPVQVVRGYTF.

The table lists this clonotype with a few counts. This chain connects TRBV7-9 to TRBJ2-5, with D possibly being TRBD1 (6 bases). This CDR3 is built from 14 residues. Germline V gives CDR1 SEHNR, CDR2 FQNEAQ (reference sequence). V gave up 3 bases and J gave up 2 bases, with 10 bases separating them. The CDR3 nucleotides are TGTGCCAGCAGCTTGACAGGAATTCAAGAGACCCAGTACTTC. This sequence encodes CASSLTGIQETQYF.

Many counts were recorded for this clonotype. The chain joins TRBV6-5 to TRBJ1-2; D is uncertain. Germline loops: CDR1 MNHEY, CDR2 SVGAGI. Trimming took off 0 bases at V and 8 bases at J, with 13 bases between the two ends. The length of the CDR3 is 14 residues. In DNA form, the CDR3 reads TGTGCCAGCAGTTACTCGATCCTAGAATCAGGCTACACCTTC. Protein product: CASSYSILESGYTF.

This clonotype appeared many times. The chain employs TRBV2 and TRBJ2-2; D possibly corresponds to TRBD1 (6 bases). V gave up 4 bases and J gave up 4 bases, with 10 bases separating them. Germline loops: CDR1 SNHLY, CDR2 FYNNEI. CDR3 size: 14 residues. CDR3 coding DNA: TGTGCCAGCAGTGGGACAGCCTCCACCGGGGAGCTGTTTTTT. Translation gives CASSGTASTGELFF.

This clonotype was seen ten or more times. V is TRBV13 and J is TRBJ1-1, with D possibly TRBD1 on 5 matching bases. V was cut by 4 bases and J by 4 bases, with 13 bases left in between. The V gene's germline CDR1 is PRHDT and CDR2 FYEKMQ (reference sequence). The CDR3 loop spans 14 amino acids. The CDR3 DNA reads TGTGCCAGCAGCTCATCCCGGGGGAGCACTGAAGCTTTCTTT. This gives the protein CASSSSRGSTEAFF.

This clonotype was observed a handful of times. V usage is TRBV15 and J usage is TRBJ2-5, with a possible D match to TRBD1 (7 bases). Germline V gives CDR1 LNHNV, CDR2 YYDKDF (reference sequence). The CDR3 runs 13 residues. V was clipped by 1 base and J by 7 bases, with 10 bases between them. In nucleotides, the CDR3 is TGTGCCACCAGCAGAGCCCAGGGGGGGACCCAGTACTTC. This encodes CATSRAQGGTQYF.